This T cell receptor beta chain was documented in a study of blood T cell repertoires in COVID-19. Study context: From the United States, Italy and Spain came samples of acute and convalescent COVID-19. In each case, the material was cDNA or gDNA derived from T cells, B-cell-depleted T cells, or PBMCs.

The CDR3 sequence is 19 residues long. CDR1 is SGHRS, CDR2 YFSETQ, per germline. The J segment lost 5 bases and the V segment lost 4 bases, leaving 22 bases of the junction unmatched. Per the study methods: Amplification with reference gene primers provided the estimates of nucleated cell counts. Profiled with immunoSEQ multiplex PCR; TCRdb holds only in-frame clones, not every one. D and trimming were read from the DNA, whereas the V and J calls and clone size are those reported in that table. The sample includes 90,000 to 120,000 clones, roughly 90% of them seen just once. The V call is TRBV5-1, the J call TRBJ1-2; 8 bases align to TRBD1. The sequencing input was peripheral blood. This receptor was identified in a man aged 40-49 years with active or convalescent COVID-19. The chain's CDR3 is CASSPNPLSGGVRGYGYTF. CDR3 bases: TGCGCCAGCAGCCCAAACCCCCTGTCAGGGGGCGTTCGAGGGTATGGCTACACCTTC.